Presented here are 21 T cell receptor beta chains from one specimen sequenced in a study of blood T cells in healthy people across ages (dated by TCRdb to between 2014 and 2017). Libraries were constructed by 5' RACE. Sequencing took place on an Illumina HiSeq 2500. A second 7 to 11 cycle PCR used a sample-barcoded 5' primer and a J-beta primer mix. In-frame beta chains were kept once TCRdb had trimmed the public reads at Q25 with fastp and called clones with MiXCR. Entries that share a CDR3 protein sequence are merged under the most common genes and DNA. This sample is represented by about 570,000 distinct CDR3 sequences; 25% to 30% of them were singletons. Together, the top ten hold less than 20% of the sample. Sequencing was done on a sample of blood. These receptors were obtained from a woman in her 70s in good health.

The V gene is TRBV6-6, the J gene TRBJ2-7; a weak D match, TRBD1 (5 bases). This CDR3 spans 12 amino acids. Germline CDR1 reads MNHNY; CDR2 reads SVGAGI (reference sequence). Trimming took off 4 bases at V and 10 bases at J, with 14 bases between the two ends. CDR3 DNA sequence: TGTGCCAGCAGTTTGAAATCGACAGAACAGTACTTC. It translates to CASSLKSTEQYF.

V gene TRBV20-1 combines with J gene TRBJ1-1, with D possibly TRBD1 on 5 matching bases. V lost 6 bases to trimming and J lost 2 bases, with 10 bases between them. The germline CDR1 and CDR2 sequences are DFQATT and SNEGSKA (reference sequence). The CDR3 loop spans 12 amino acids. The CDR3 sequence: CSAYRTNTEAFF. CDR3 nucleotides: TGCAGTGCCTACAGGACTAACACTGAAGCTTTCTTT.

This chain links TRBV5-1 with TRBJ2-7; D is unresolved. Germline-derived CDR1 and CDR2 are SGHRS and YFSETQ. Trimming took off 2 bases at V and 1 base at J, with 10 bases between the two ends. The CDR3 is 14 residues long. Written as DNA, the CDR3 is TGCGCCAGCAGCTTATTGCCGGCTTCCTACGAGCAGTACTTC. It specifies CASSLLPASYEQYF.

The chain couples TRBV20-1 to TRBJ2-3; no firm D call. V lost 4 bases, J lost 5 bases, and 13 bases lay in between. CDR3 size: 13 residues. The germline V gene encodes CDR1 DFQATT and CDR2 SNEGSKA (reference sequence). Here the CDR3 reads CSAIKVVGDTQYF. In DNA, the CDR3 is TGCAGTGCTATTAAAGTGGTCGGAGATACGCAGTATTTT.

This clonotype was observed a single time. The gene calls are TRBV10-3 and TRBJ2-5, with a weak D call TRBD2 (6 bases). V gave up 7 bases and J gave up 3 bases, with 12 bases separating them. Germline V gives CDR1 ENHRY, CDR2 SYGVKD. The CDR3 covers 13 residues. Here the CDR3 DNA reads TGTGCCATCATGGGACTGGGAGAAGAGACCCAGTACTTC. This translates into CAIMGLGEETQYF.

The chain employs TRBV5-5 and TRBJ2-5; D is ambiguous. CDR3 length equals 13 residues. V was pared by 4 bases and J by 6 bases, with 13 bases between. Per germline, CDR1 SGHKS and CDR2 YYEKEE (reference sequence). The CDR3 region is CASSPRSVQTQYF. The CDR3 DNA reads TGTGCCAGCAGCCCTCGATCGGTCCAGACCCAGTACTTC.

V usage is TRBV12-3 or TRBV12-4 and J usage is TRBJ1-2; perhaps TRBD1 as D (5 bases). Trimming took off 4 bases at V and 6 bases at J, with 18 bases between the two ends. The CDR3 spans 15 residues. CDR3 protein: CASSSRGVTVHGYTF. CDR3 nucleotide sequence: TGTGCCAGCAGTTCCCGAGGGGTTACGGTACATGGCTACACCTTC.

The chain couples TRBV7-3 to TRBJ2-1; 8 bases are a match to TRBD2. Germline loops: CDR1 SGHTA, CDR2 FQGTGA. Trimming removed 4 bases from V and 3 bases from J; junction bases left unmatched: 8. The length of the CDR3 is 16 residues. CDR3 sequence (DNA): TGTGCCAGCAGCTCGATAGCGGGGTTAAGCTACAATGAGCAGTTCTTC. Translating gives CASSSIAGLSYNEQFF.

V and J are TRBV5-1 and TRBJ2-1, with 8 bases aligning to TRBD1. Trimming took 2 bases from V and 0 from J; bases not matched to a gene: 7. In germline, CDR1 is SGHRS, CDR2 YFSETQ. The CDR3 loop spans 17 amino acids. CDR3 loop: CASSLGPGTGSYNEQFF. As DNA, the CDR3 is TGCGCCAGCAGCTTAGGACCCGGGACAGGCTCCTACAATGAGCAGTTCTTC.

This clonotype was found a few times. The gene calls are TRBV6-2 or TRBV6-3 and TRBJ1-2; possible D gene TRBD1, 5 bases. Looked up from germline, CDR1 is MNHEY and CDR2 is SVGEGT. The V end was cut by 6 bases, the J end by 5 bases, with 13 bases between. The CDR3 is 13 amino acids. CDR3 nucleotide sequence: TGTGCCAGCAGATCAGACAGCGGATATGGCTACACCTTC. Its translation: CASRSDSGYGYTF.

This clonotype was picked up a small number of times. CDR3 amino acids: CASGRAGGSSTDTQYF. The CDR3 DNA reads as TGTGCCAGCGGCCGAGCAGGGGGTTCTAGCACAGATACGCAGTATTTT. The chain carries TRBV4-2 and TRBJ2-3; 7 bases are shared with TRBD1. The CDR3 is 16 residues long. Looked up from germline, CDR1 is LGHNA and CDR2 is YNFKEQ. The J segment lost 0 bases and the V segment lost 8 bases, leaving 11 bases of the junction unmatched.

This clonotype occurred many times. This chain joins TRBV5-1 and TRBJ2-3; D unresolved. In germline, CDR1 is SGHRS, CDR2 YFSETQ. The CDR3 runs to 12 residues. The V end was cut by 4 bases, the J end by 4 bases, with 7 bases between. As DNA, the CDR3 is TGCGCCAGCAGCGAGGTATCAGATACGCAGTATTTT. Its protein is CASSEVSDTQYF. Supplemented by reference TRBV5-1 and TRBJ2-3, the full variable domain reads KAGVTQTPRYLIKTRGQQVTLSCSPISGHRSVSWYQQTPGQGLQFLFEYFSETQRNKGNFPGRFSGRQFSNSRSEMNVSTLELGDSALYLCASSEVSDTQYFGPGTRLTVL.

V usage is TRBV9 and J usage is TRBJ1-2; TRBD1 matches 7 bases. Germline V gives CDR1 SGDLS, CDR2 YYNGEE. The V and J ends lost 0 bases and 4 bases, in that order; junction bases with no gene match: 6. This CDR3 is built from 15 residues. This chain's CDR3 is CASSVGGGGGYGYTF. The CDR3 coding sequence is TGTGCCAGCAGCGTAGGGGGAGGGGGCGGCTATGGCTACACCTTC.

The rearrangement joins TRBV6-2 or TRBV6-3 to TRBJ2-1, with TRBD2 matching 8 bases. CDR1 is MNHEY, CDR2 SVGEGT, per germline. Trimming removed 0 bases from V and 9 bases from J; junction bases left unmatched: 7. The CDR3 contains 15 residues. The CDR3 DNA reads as TGTGCCAGCAGTTACTCGTTCGGGGGGGCCTTTGAGCAGTTCTTC. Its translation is CASSYSFGGAFEQFF.

CDR3: CSVEPRPGPQVNEQYF. CDR3 bases: TGCAGCGTCGAGCCGCGACCGGGACCACAAGTTAACGAGCAGTACTTC. The J gene is TRBJ2-5, the V gene TRBV29-1, with D perhaps being TRBD1 or TRBD2 (5 bases each). The J call is doubtful: the DNA matches TRBJ2-7 better. The CDR3 extends over 16 amino acids. CDR1 is SQVTM and CDR2 is ANQGSEA in the germline V gene.

DNA of the CDR3: TGTGCCAGCAGTTTATTTGGGGCGGAATATGGCTACACCTTC. As protein: CASSLFGAEYGYTF. The V and J genes are TRBV12-3 or TRBV12-4 and TRBJ1-2; D may be TRBD1 (5 bases). The CDR3 has 14 residues. Trimming took 2 bases from V and 5 from J, leaving 12 bases between them.

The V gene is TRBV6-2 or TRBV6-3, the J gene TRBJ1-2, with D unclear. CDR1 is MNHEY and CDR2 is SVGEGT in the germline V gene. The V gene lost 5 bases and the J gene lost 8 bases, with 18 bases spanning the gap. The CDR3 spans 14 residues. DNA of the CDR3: TGTGCCAGCAGTCCAGATACGACGGTTGGCGGCTACACCTTC. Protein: CASSPDTTVGGYTF.

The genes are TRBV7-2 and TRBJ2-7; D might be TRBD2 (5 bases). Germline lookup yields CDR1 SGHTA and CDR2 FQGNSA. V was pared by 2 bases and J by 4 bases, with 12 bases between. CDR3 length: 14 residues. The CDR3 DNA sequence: TGTGCCAGCAGCTTATTGGCTAGCCAATACGAGCAGTACTTC. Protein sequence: CASSLLASQYEQYF.

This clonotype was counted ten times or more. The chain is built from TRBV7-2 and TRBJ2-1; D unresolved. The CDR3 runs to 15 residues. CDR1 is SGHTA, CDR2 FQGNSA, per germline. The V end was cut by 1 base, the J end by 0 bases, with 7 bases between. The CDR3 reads CASSLGASSYNEQFF. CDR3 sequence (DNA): TGTGCCAGCAGCTTAGGCGCTAGCTCCTACAATGAGCAGTTCTTC.

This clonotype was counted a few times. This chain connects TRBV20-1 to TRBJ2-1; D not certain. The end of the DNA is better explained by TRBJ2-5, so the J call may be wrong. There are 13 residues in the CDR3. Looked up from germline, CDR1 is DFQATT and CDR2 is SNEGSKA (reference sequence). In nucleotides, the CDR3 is TGCAGTGCTAGAGATGGGTTTCGTGAGACCCAGTACTTC. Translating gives CSARDGFRETQYF.

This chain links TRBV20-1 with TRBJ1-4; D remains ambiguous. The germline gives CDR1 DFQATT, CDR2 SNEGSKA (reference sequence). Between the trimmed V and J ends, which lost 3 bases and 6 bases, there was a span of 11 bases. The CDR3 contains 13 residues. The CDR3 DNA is TGCAGTGCTAGGGCGACAAATGATGAAAAACTGTTTTTT. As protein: CSARATNDEKLFF.